This note documents a single T cell receptor beta chain sequence. The antigen is not known. This sample was taken from a study of shared clonotypes between healthy human individuals. Study results and caveats: The donor pool, a small one, limited the genetic and exposure-history diversity represented.

Some clones are missing from TCRdb's copy, which holds only in-frame ones; the method was immunoSEQ multiplex PCR. The sample records some 2,100,000 clones, around 93% being singletons. In germline, CDR1 is MNHEY, CDR2 SMNVEV (reference sequence). CDR3 length equals 14 residues. Trimming took 2 bases from V and 6 from J; bases not matched to a gene: 3. The naive CD8 subset, CD45RO-negative cells positively selected for CCR7, excluded terminally differentiated effector memory CD45RA+ cells. Specimen: naive CD8+ T cells from PBMCs. The gene calls are TRBV27 and TRBJ2-4; 8 bases align to TRBD2. The clonotype comes from a man between 18 and 29 years old in good health. Some clones in this sample may be carry-over from other donors' samples. CDR3 sequence reads: CASSLRAGGNIQYF. CDR3 bases: TGTGCCAGCAGTTTACGGGCGGGAGGAAACATTCAGTACTTC.